The 22 T cell receptor beta chains given below trace back to one sample, sequenced in a study of T cell repertoires in cytomegalovirus infection. In TCRdb, the reads were re-called with MiXCR into one record per CDR3 protein. The sample lists 480,000 or so distinct CDR3 sequences; 11% were seen once. Material: PBMCs. These TCRs come from a human donor in good health (CMV status not recorded). Some clones in this sample may be carry-over from other donors' samples.

This clonotype has at least ten counts. The chain recombines TRBV20-1 with TRBJ2-7, with 7 nucleotides matching TRBD2. CDR3 length: 15 amino acids. V trimming: 0 bases; J trimming: 3 bases; junction bases outside the gene matches: 8. Germline V gives CDR1 DFQATT, CDR2 SNEGSKA (reference sequence). Here the CDR3 reads CSARDLRGGNYEQYF. The CDR3 nucleotides read TGCAGTGCTAGAGATCTACGGGGAGGGAACTACGAGCAGTACTTC.

The chain employs TRBV2 and TRBJ2-3; a weak D match, TRBD1 (5 bases). The V gene's germline CDR1 is SNHLY and CDR2 FYNNEI. The germline V and J ends were trimmed by 6 bases and 1 base, with 8 bases remaining between them. This CDR3 comprises 13 residues. Written as DNA, the CDR3 is TGTGCCAGCAGAAAGACAGGCACAGATACGCAGTATTTT. Its translation: CASRKTGTDTQYF.

This clonotype was counted a few times. This chain connects TRBV20-1 to TRBJ2-1, with 8 bases matching TRBD1. CDR1 DFQATT and CDR2 SNEGSKA come from the germline V gene (reference sequence). The V gene end was trimmed by 6 bases and the J gene end by 5 bases; junction bases not matched to a gene: 15. This CDR3 region has 16 residues. CDR3 residues: CSAPSPGQDIHNEQFF. CDR3 bases: TGCAGTGCCCCATCACCGGGACAGGACATTCACAATGAGCAGTTCTTC.

This clonotype has a count of ten or more. The chain joins TRBV6-1 to TRBJ2-7, with 12 positions matching TRBD2. The CDR3 contains 13 residues. V dropped 6 bases and J dropped 7; count of bases not matched to a gene: 4. Germline V CDR1 and CDR2: MNHNS, SASEGT. The CDR3 nucleotides read TGTGCCAGCAGCCGGACTAGCGGGGATGAGCAGTACTTC. Protein product: CASSRTSGDEQYF.

Only a few counts were recorded for this clonotype. The chain is built from TRBV20-1 and TRBJ1-1; TRBD1 aligns across 7 bases. After removal of 6 bases from V and 0 bases from J, the junction contained 10 bases not matched to a gene. Germline lookup yields CDR1 DFQATT and CDR2 SNEGSKA (reference sequence). This CDR3 contains 15 residues. The CDR3 DNA reads TGCAGTGCCCAGACAGGGCGGGGGGTGAACACTGAAGCTTTCTTT. This translates into CSAQTGRGVNTEAFF.

V gene TRBV29-1 combines with J gene TRBJ2-7; 11 nucleotides match TRBD2. After removal of 7 bases from V and 7 bases from J, the junction contained 9 bases not matched to a gene. The CDR3 totals 13 residues. Germline loops: CDR1 SQVTM, CDR2 ANQGSEA. The CDR3 is CSASTSGIGEQYF. The CDR3, as DNA: TGCAGCGCCTCGACTAGCGGGATTGGAGAGCAGTACTTC.

This clonotype was detected many times. The chain has TRBV28 and TRBJ2-7, with 11 bases lining up with TRBD1. J lost 5 bases, V lost 1 base, and 1 base had no gene match. This CDR3 spans 14 amino acids. CDR1 MDHEN and CDR2 SYDVKM come from the germline V gene. The CDR3 protein is CASSLSGQGDEQYF. Written as DNA, the CDR3 is TGTGCCAGCAGTTTATCGGGACAGGGGGACGAGCAGTACTTC.

This clonotype was found many times. The CDR3 loop is CASSPRGLETQYF. CDR3 bases: TGTGCCAGCAGTCCAAGGGGCTTGGAGACCCAGTACTTC. V is TRBV28 and J is TRBJ2-5; D possibly corresponds to TRBD1 (5 bases). Germline CDR1 MDHEN, CDR2 SYDVKM. V was shortened by 5 bases and J by 5 bases, with 12 bases between the two germline ends. This CDR3 spans 13 amino acids.

In its sample, this clonotype was seen many times. The chain couples TRBV20-1 to TRBJ1-1; TRBD1 matches 10 bases. CDR3 size: 11 residues. CDR1 and CDR2 (germline): DFQATT, SNEGSKA (reference sequence). J gave up 5 bases and V 7 bases, and 1 base lay outside the gene matches. The DNA of the CDR3 is TGCAGTGGGACAGGGGGAACTGAAGCTTTCTTT. Protein sequence: CSGTGGTEAFF.

This clonotype was observed many times. The chain uses TRBV7-9 and TRBJ1-2, with unresolved D. CDR1 and CDR2 from the germline V gene are SEHNR and FQNEAQ (reference sequence). CDR3 size: 14 residues. V shed 1 base and J shed 4 bases, with 10 bases lying between them. Written as DNA, the CDR3 is TGTGCCAGCAGCTTAGGCGGACGGTTCTATGGCTACACCTTC. It specifies CASSLGGRFYGYTF.

At least ten counts were recorded for this clonotype. The V call is TRBV6-1, the J call TRBJ1-2; 11 nucleotides match TRBD1. V was pared by 5 bases and J by 2 bases, with 4 bases of the junction left unmatched. The V gene's germline CDR1 is MNHNS and CDR2 SASEGT. The length of the CDR3 is 15 residues. Written as DNA, the CDR3 is TGTGCCAGCAGTACACGGGACAGGGGGAACTATGGCTACACCTTC. Encoded protein: CASSTRDRGNYGYTF.

This clonotype was found a few times. This chain joins TRBV6-2 or TRBV6-3 and TRBJ2-7; D gene ambiguous. The germline V and J ends were trimmed by 5 bases and 6 bases, with 14 bases remaining between them. The germline gives CDR1 MNHEY, CDR2 SVGEGT. This CDR3 has 13 amino acids. CDR3 residues: CASSDLPALEQYF. CDR3 DNA: TGTGCCAGCAGTGATCTCCCGGCTCTCGAGCAGTACTTC.

This clonotype has at least ten counts. The V call is TRBV7-6, the J call TRBJ2-7, with 8 bases matching TRBD2. Looked up from germline, CDR1 is SGHVS and CDR2 is FNYEAQ. The CDR3 runs 16 residues. Trimming at V came to 5 bases and at J to 1 base, leaving 10 bases not matched to a gene. The CDR3 DNA sequence: TGTGCCAGCAGCCTCCGTGAGGCTAGCGGGTCCTACGAGCAGTACTTC. Translated, it gives CASSLREASGSYEQYF.

The chain uses TRBV19 and TRBJ2-1, with D unresolved. The CDR3 is 12 residues long. Trimming took 3 bases from V and 7 from J, leaving 7 bases between them. CDR1 LNHDA and CDR2 SQIVND come from the germline V gene (reference sequence). CDR3 loop: CASSIFGNEQFF. CDR3 sequence (DNA): TGTGCCAGTAGTATTTTCGGGAATGAGCAGTTCTTC.

In its sample, this clonotype was seen a few times. This chain joins TRBV9 and TRBJ1-4; D not resolved. CDR1 is SGDLS and CDR2 is YYNGEE in the germline V gene. Trimming left V 4 bases short and J 0 bases short, with 7 bases between. The CDR3 extends over 14 amino acids. The CDR3 loop is CASSKETTNEKLFF. The CDR3 DNA is TGTGCCAGCAGCAAGGAAACAACTAATGAAAAACTGTTTTTT.

The table lists this clonotype with a few counts. This sequence joins TRBV4-1 and TRBJ2-7; TRBD2 aligns across 7 bases. Germline loops: CDR1 MGHRA, CDR2 YSYEKL. The CDR3 is 16 residues long. Trimming cost V 4 bases and J 3 bases; bases outside gene matches: 12. The CDR3, as DNA: TGCGCCAGCAGCCGCGGAGCGGCTAGCGGAAACTACGAGCAGTACTTC. Protein: CASSRGAASGNYEQYF.

J is TRBJ2-1 and V is TRBV12-3 or TRBV12-4; TRBD2 matches 7 bases. The V and J ends lost 7 bases and 16 bases, in that order; junction bases with no gene match: 16. The length of the CDR3 is 13 residues. DNA for the CDR3: TGTGCCAGCATCCTGTTCGGCGGGAGTTCAAGTTTCTTC. Amino acid sequence: CASILFGGSSSFF.

In its sample, this clonotype was seen many times. The chain recombines TRBV7-9 with TRBJ2-2, with 10 positions matching TRBD2. V trimming: 1 base; J trimming: 5 bases; junction bases outside the gene matches: 10. This CDR3 has 18 amino acids. Germline lookup yields CDR1 SEHNR and CDR2 FQNEAQ (reference sequence). The CDR3 sequence is CASSLVASGRRKTGELFF. CDR3 in DNA: TGTGCCAGCAGCTTAGTTGCTAGCGGGAGACGGAAGACCGGGGAGCTGTTTTTT.

This clonotype was found many times. The J gene is TRBJ2-1, the V gene TRBV19; D unresolved. V was shortened by 3 bases and J by 5 bases, with 8 bases between the two germline ends. The CDR3 length is 13 residues. Per germline, CDR1 LNHDA and CDR2 SQIVND (reference sequence). CDR3 sequence (DNA): TGTGCCAGTAGTATTTCTCCGGACAATGAGCAGTTCTTC. Amino acid sequence: CASSISPDNEQFF.

Details on this clonotype: Germline is not matched at one junction end, which may reflect a read error. The rearrangement uses TRBV6-5 and TRBJ2-7, with D perhaps matching TRBD1 or TRBD2 (5 bases each). The germline gives CDR1 MNHEY, CDR2 SVGAGI. The CDR3 is made up of 13 amino acids. CDR3 loop: CPSSYSGPYEQYF. Here the CDR3 DNA reads TGTCCCAGCAGTTACTCGGGGCCCTACGAGCAGTACTTC.

Ten or more counts support this clonotype. The J gene is TRBJ2-4, the V gene TRBV20-1; D call uncertain. Trimming pared 1 base from V and 0 bases from J, leaving 10 bases between. This CDR3 spans 15 amino acids. CDR1 is DFQATT, CDR2 SNEGSKA, per germline (reference sequence). The CDR3 DNA is TGCAGTGCTAGAGCTAACATTCTAGCCAAAAACATTCAGTACTTC. Residues: CSARANILAKNIQYF.

This clonotype was detected a few times. The V gene is TRBV3-1, the J gene TRBJ2-3; 11 bases fit TRBD2. CDR3 length: 16 amino acids. The germline V gene encodes CDR1 LGHDT and CDR2 YNNKEL (reference sequence). With V trimmed by 3 bases and J by 3 bases, 5 bases remained unmatched. In DNA, the CDR3 is TGTGCCAGCAGCCACGAGACTAGCGGGGAAACAGATACGCAGTATTTT. The encoded protein is CASSHETSGETDTQYF.